These 26 T cell receptor beta chains were sequenced from one sample in a study of T cell clonotyping in hematopoietic cell transplantation (dated by TCRdb to the early 2020s). The library was built by means of the immunoSEQ multiplex PCR assay. TCRdb's version of the immuneACCESS table is confined to in-frame rearrangements and falls short of the full clone set. An unresolved V gene accounts for under half of the shortfall where checked; the remainder is of unknown origin. This sample is represented by some 40,000 clones; about 85% of them were singletons. The leading ten clones occupy less than 3% of the sample. In the paper's terms, the time point label means: recipient sample about 28 days before transplant, after cytoreduction. This specimen consisted of peripheral blood mononuclear cells, obtained before stem cell transplant. The receptors here all came from a man in his 60s with acute myeloid leukemia. Some clones in this sample may be carry-over from other donors' samples.

This clone was seen once. The chain has TRBV29-1 and TRBJ2-3; D call uncertain. CDR1 SQVTM and CDR2 ANQGSEA come from the germline V gene. V dropped 5 bases and J dropped 1 base, with 7 bases sitting between them. This CDR3 has 12 amino acids. The CDR3 sequence is CSVTTGTDTQYF. The CDR3 DNA follows: TGCAGCGTTACTACTGGCACAGATACGCAGTATTTT.

A few counts support this clone. CDR3 loop: CASSQDRELYGYTF. The DNA for the CDR3 is TGTGCCAGCAGTCAGGACAGGGAACTCTATGGCTACACCTTC. J is TRBJ1-2 and V is TRBV27; 8 nucleotides align to TRBD1. Germline V CDR1 and CDR2: MNHEY, SMNVEV (reference sequence). This CDR3 region has 14 residues. The V gene end was trimmed by 5 bases and the J gene end by 4 bases; junction bases not matched to a gene: 6.

The gene calls are TRBV18 and TRBJ2-3; D perhaps matches TRBD2 (7 bases). Germline V gives CDR1 KGHSH, CDR2 LQKENI. CDR3 length: 15 amino acids. Between the trimmed V and J ends, which lost 2 bases and 1 base, there was a span of 10 bases. CDR3 nucleotides: TGTGCCAGCTCACCAGGGGGGGCCGGCACAGATACGCAGTATTTT. It specifies CASSPGGAGTDTQYF.

The rearrangement joins TRBV29-1 to TRBJ1-2, with D unresolved. Per the germline V gene, CDR1 is SQVTM and CDR2 is ANQGSEA. CDR3 length: 12 amino acids. The ends were cut back, 2 bases at V and 5 bases at J, with 9 bases in the middle. CDR3 nucleotides: TGCAGCGTTGAATCGGGAGGATATGGCTACACCTTC. This encodes CSVESGGYGYTF.

V and J are TRBV5-4 and TRBJ2-7, with 10 bases identical to TRBD1. The V gene end was trimmed by 4 bases and the J gene end by 2 bases; junction bases not matched to a gene: 3. This CDR3 comprises 14 residues. CDR1 and CDR2 (germline): SGHNT, YYREEE (reference sequence). CDR3 nucleotide sequence: TGTGCCAGCAGCGCCGGGACAGGGGCCTACGAGCAGTACTTC. This codes for CASSAGTGAYEQYF.

The chain couples TRBV20-1 to TRBJ1-1; D remains unclear. This CDR3 comprises 11 residues. Germline V gene lookup returns CDR1 DFQATT and CDR2 SNEGSKA (reference sequence). V dropped 3 bases and J dropped 4 bases, with 6 bases sitting between them. This chain's CDR3 is CSASWGTEAFF. The CDR3 DNA follows: TGCAGTGCTAGTTGGGGCACTGAAGCTTTCTTT.

The chain has TRBV4-2 and TRBJ2-7; no clear D. The CDR3 is 13 amino acids. V was cut by 0 bases and J by 0 bases, with 3 bases left in between. Germline V CDR1 and CDR2: LGHNA, YNFKEQ. For the CDR3, the DNA is TGTGCCAGCAGCCAAGAGAGCTCCTACGAGCAGTACTTC. Translation gives CASSQESSYEQYF.

This chain uses TRBV6-6 with TRBJ1-1, with 9 bases lining up with TRBD1. The length of the CDR3 is 16 residues. J gave up 7 bases and V 6 bases, and 15 bases lay outside the gene matches. From germline, CDR1 is MNHNY and CDR2 SVGAGI (reference sequence). The CDR3 nucleotides are TGTGCCAGCAGACCACCCCCGGGACAGGGTTTGGTTGAAGCTTTCTTT. Residues: CASRPPPGQGLVEAFF.

The chain carries TRBV6-1 and TRBJ2-5, with D perhaps matching TRBD1 or TRBD2 (7 bases each). CDR1 and CDR2 (germline): MNHNS, SASEGT. The CDR3 loop spans 14 amino acids. Trimming stripped 3 bases from V and 5 bases from J, with 13 bases between. The CDR3 DNA reads TGTGCCAGCAGTGAGGGAGGGGGCGGCGAGACCCAGTACTTC. Translating gives CASSEGGGGETQYF.

This chain joins TRBV7-3 and TRBJ2-1; 9 bases align to TRBD2. There are 15 residues in the CDR3. Germline trimming cut 3 bases from V and 8 bases from J; bases unmatched to any gene: 8. The germline V gene has CDR1 SGHTA and CDR2 FQGTGA. The CDR3 nucleotides read TGTGCCAGCAGCTTCTGGCGGGGGGGCAGGGATGAGCAGTTCTTC. It yields the protein CASSFWRGGRDEQFF.

Here the CDR3 reads CASSNLAGVWELFF. The CDR3 bases are TGTGCCAGCAGTAACCTAGCGGGGGTGTGGGAGCTGTTTTTT. The chain is built from TRBV6-1 and TRBJ2-2; 10 bases agree with TRBD2. Looked up from germline, CDR1 is MNHNS and CDR2 is SASEGT. Germline trimming cut 5 bases from V and 9 bases from J; bases unmatched to any gene: 6. The CDR3 contains 14 residues.

This chain connects TRBV27 to TRBJ1-2; a weak D match, TRBD1 (5 bases). Per the germline V gene, CDR1 is MNHEY and CDR2 is SMNVEV (reference sequence). Trimming removed 6 bases from V and 6 bases from J, with 14 bases in between. The CDR3 extends over 13 amino acids. CDR3: CASSPRGWDGYTF. CDR3 nucleotides: TGTGCCAGCAGCCCACGGGGGTGGGATGGCTACACCTTC.

The chain uses TRBV5-1 and TRBJ1-3; D call uncertain. Germline CDR1 reads SGHRS; CDR2 reads YFSETQ. This CDR3 is built from 15 residues. Trimming shortened V by 0 bases and J by 2 bases, and 9 bases separated the two germline ends. CDR3 bases: TGCGCCAGCAGCTTGGTCGCTAGGGCTGGAAACACCATATATTTT. Amino acid sequence: CASSLVARAGNTIYF.

This chain links TRBV29-1 with TRBJ2-2, with 7 bases matching TRBD2. V lost 1 base, J lost 2 bases, and 7 bases stayed unmatched. Germline-derived CDR1 and CDR2 are SQVTM and ANQGSEA. The CDR3 length is 16 residues. The CDR3 DNA follows: TGCAGCGTTGAAGGGGGAGGGCCGCTCAACACCGGGGAGCTGTTTTTT. It translates to CSVEGGGPLNTGELFF.

The chain has TRBV11-3 and TRBJ1-4, with D unresolved. Trimming removed 4 bases from V and 3 bases from J, with 9 bases in between. Germline CDR1 reads SGHNT; CDR2 reads YENEEA. The CDR3 sequence is 14 residues long. DNA of the CDR3: TGTGCCAGCAGCTCTGGAGTGCCTAATGAAAAACTGTTTTTT. Amino acids: CASSSGVPNEKLFF. The full variable domain, in which reference TRBV11-3 and TRBJ1-4 provide the parts outside the CDR3, is EAGVVQSPRYKIIEKKQPVAFWCNPISGHNTLYWYLQNLGQGPELLIRYENEEAVDDSQLPKDRFSAERLKGVDSTLKIQPAELGDSAVYLCASSSGVPNEKLFFGSGTQLSVL.

The sample holds one count of this clone. The chain uses TRBV7-9 and TRBJ2-7; 10 bases agree with TRBD2. This CDR3 contains 14 residues. Per germline, CDR1 SEHNR and CDR2 FQNEAQ (reference sequence). V trimming: 8 bases; J trimming: 2 bases; junction bases outside the gene matches: 6. The CDR3 protein is CASGASGGAYEQYF. In nucleotides, the CDR3 is TGTGCCAGCGGTGCAAGCGGGGGGGCCTACGAGCAGTACTTC.

This clone appeared a single time. V usage is TRBV11-3 and J usage is TRBJ2-3; 8 nucleotides match TRBD2. The germline V gene has CDR1 SGHNT and CDR2 YENEEA. After removal of 4 bases from V and 1 base from J, the junction contained 7 bases not matched to a gene. This CDR3 has 16 amino acids. The CDR3 region is CASSYGAGGGTDTQYF. As DNA, the CDR3 is TGTGCCAGCAGCTATGGCGCGGGGGGCGGCACAGATACGCAGTATTTT.

The chain couples TRBV13 to TRBJ1-4; D is possibly TRBD1 (6 bases). This CDR3 spans 12 amino acids. Germline values: CDR1 PRHDT, CDR2 FYEKMQ (reference sequence). Trimming took 5 bases from V and 9 from J, leaving 10 bases between them. The CDR3 region has the DNA TGTGCCAGCAGCCCCGGACAGCAAAAACTGTTTTTT. Translating it yields CASSPGQQKLFF.

This sequence joins TRBV29-1 and TRBJ1-2; 8 bases match TRBD1. CDR3 size: 12 residues. Germline assignment: CDR1 SQVTM and CDR2 ANQGSEA. CDR3 DNA sequence: TGCACCATAGGGGGACAGGACTATGGCTACACCTTC. Its protein product is CTIGGQDYGYTF.

The J gene is TRBJ1-1, the V gene TRBV7-9, with unresolved D. CDR3 length equals 15 residues. Germline CDR1 SEHNR, CDR2 FQNEAQ (reference sequence). V gave up 2 bases and J gave up 1 base, with 11 bases separating them. This chain's CDR3 is CASSLLQSRNTEAFF. CDR3 nucleotides: TGTGCCAGCAGCTTATTGCAGTCGCGGAACACTGAAGCTTTCTTT.

The V call is TRBV28, the J call TRBJ1-2, with TRBD1 matching over 8 bases. This CDR3 has 14 amino acids. Germline CDR1 is MDHEN and CDR2 is SYDVKM. With 4 bases clipped from V and 2 bases from J, the junction kept 3 bases outside the gene matches. The DNA for the CDR3 is TGTGCCAGCAGTTGGACAGGGCCAAACTATGGCTACACCTTC. Protein sequence: CASSWTGPNYGYTF.

The chain combines TRBV29-1 with TRBJ1-5; weak D call: TRBD1 (5 bases). This CDR3 is 13 amino acids long. The germline V gene encodes CDR1 SQVTM and CDR2 ANQGSEA. V was shortened by 3 bases and J by 2 bases, with 8 bases between the two germline ends. The CDR3: CSVDQGRNQPQHF. CDR3 nucleotides: TGCAGCGTTGATCAGGGTCGCAATCAGCCCCAGCATTTT.

The chain employs TRBV30 and TRBJ2-2; D gene ambiguous. In germline, CDR1 is GTSNPN, CDR2 SVGIG (reference sequence). The CDR3 extends over 13 amino acids. Trimming removed 2 bases at V and 5 bases at J, with 9 bases between. The CDR3 reads CAWSLKGTGELFF. Here the CDR3 DNA reads TGTGCCTGGAGTCTTAAAGGGACCGGGGAGCTGTTTTTT.

The V call is TRBV5-4, the J call TRBJ1-4; D not resolved. The length of the CDR3 is 13 residues. CDR1 SGHNT and CDR2 YYREEE come from the germline V gene (reference sequence). Between the trimmed V and J ends, which lost 3 bases and 6 bases, there was a span of 9 bases. The CDR3, as DNA: TGTGCCAGCAGCTCTGGAGCGCATGAAAAACTGTTTTTT. It translates to CASSSGAHEKLFF.

This rearrangement joins TRBV25-1 to TRBJ2-2; TRBD2 matches at 9 bases. V shed 6 bases, J shed 1 base, and the junction held 3 bases outside the gene matches. Per the germline V gene, CDR1 is MGHDK and CDR2 is SYGVNS. CDR3 length: 15 residues. DNA of the CDR3: TGTGCCAGCAGCTTAGCGGGGGTGAACACCGGGGAGCTGTTTTTT. Translating it yields CASSLAGVNTGELFF.

The chain is built from TRBV5-6 and TRBJ2-7, with D perhaps matching TRBD1 or TRBD2 (5 bases each). This CDR3 comprises 16 residues. V was shortened by 6 bases and J by 3 bases, with 22 bases between the two germline ends. Germline lookup yields CDR1 SGHDT and CDR2 YYEEEE. CDR3 bases: TGTGCCAGCACCAGTAGACAGACTATGACCAACTACGAGCAGTACTTC. This codes for CASTSRQTMTNYEQYF.